The 12 T cell receptor beta chains given below trace back to one sample, sequenced in a study of technical replicates of blood from several donors. Here immunoSEQ multiplex PCR was the method, and the copy in TCRdb shows in-frame clones only, minus some. The table has more than 90,000 clones, approximately 95% seen once; the top ten hold 0.35% to 0.45%. What was sequenced was T cells isolated from PBMCs. Receptors originate from a human donor in good health.

This clone was recorded only once. This rearrangement joins TRBV5-1 to TRBJ2-2; D possibly corresponds to TRBD2 (7 bases). Trimming took off 0 bases at V and 3 bases at J, with 12 bases between the two ends. This CDR3 spans 16 amino acids. CDR1 SGHRS and CDR2 YFSETQ come from the germline V gene. CDR3 in DNA: TGCGCCAGCAGCTTGGGCGGGGGCCAGGACACCGGGGAGCTGTTTTTT. Its translation: CASSLGGGQDTGELFF.

The rearrangement uses TRBV5-6 and TRBJ2-1; D perhaps matches TRBD1 (5 bases). The CDR3 spans 13 residues. CDR1 and CDR2 from the germline V gene are SGHDT and YYEEEE. V lost 2 bases, J lost 6 bases, and 9 bases lay in between. The CDR3 sequence is CASSFRTINEQFF. The CDR3 DNA is TGTGCCAGCAGCTTCCGGACAATCAATGAGCAGTTCTTC.

This rearrangement joins TRBV4-3 to TRBJ1-1; TRBD1 matches 7 bases. This CDR3 has 16 residues. V was pared by 2 bases and J by 6 bases, with 12 bases of the junction left unmatched. CDR1 is LGHNA and CDR2 is YSLEER in the germline V gene. The CDR3 nucleotides are TGCGCCAGCAGCCAATACGGGACAGAGGGGTATGCTGAAGCTTTCTTT. Translated, it gives CASSQYGTEGYAEAFF.

This rearrangement joins TRBV4-1 to TRBJ1-2; D remains unclear. CDR1 is MGHRA and CDR2 is YSYEKL in the germline V gene. Trimming pared 0 bases from V and 1 base from J, leaving 12 bases between. The CDR3 is 16 amino acids. CDR3 amino acids: CASSQDSQIVNYGYTF. CDR3 coding DNA: TGCGCCAGCAGCCAAGATTCCCAGATCGTTAACTATGGCTACACCTTC.

The chain recombines TRBV11-2 with TRBJ2-7; TRBD2 might be the D (7 bases). Germline V gives CDR1 SGHAT, CDR2 FQNNGV. This CDR3 has 17 amino acids. The ends were cut back, 4 bases at V and 4 bases at J, with 23 bases in the middle. The CDR3, as DNA: TGTGCCAGCAGCTCACAGGGAGGGCGGTTCTTAATTTACGAGCAGTACTTC. Its translation: CASSSQGGRFLIYEQYF.

The table lists this clone with a count of one. The CDR3 protein is CASSPQGDQPQHF. Written as DNA, the CDR3 is TGTGCCAGCTCACCACAGGGGGACCAGCCCCAGCATTTT. V and J are TRBV18 and TRBJ1-5; D is perhaps TRBD1 (6 bases). V was shortened by 1 base and J by 7 bases, with 8 bases between the two germline ends. The CDR3 has 13 amino acids. Germline lookup yields CDR1 KGHSH and CDR2 LQKENI.

V gene TRBV27 combines with J gene TRBJ1-2; the match to TRBD1 covers 12 bases. V lost 3 bases and J lost 8; bases outside the gene matches: 7. CDR1 is MNHEY, CDR2 SMNVEV, per germline (reference sequence). The CDR3 is 15 residues long. This CDR3 reads CASSFSGQGAGGYTF. As DNA, the CDR3 is TGTGCCAGCAGTTTCTCGGGACAGGGGGCTGGGGGCTACACCTTC.

The chain joins TRBV30 to TRBJ2-1; D unresolved. Germline V lookup: CDR1 GTSNPN, CDR2 SVGIG (reference sequence). Trimming shortened V by 3 bases and J by 5 bases, and 14 bases separated the two germline ends. This CDR3 region has 14 residues. The CDR3 coding sequence is TGTGCCTGGAGAGACACTCTCACAGACAATGAGCAGTTCTTC. Encoded protein: CAWRDTLTDNEQFF. Supplemented by reference TRBV30 and TRBJ2-1, the full variable domain reads SQTIHQWPATLVQPVGSPLSLECTVEGTSNPNLYWYRQAAGRGLQLLFYSVGIGQISSEVPQNLSASRPQDRQFILSSKKLLLSDSGFYLCAWRDTLTDNEQFFGPGTRLTVL.

The J gene is TRBJ2-2, the V gene TRBV9; D possibly corresponds to TRBD1 (6 bases). V lost 2 bases and J 4 bases, leaving 9 bases between the germline ends. CDR1 is SGDLS, CDR2 YYNGEE, per germline. CDR3 length: 14 residues. The CDR3 region has the DNA TGTGCCAGCAGCGTTTCAGGGGCCACCGGGGAGCTGTTTTTT. Protein sequence: CASSVSGATGELFF.

This chain joins TRBV4-3 and TRBJ2-1; D unresolved. The CDR3 has 14 residues. Germline-derived CDR1 and CDR2 are LGHNA and YSLEER. The V and J ends lost 0 bases and 4 bases respectively, with 7 bases between them. The DNA for the CDR3 is TGCGCCAGCAGCCAAGATTCGGGTTACAATGAGCAGTTCTTC. This codes for CASSQDSGYNEQFF.

V is TRBV5-1 and J is TRBJ2-1; the match to TRBD2 covers 11 bases. Trimming cost V 0 bases and J 7 bases; bases outside gene matches: 12. Germline CDR1 and CDR2: SGHRS and YFSETQ. The CDR3 contains 18 residues. CDR3 sequence (DNA): TGCGCCAGCAGCTTGGATTATAGCGGGAGGGTACTCGGGAATGAGCAGTTCTTC. It translates to CASSLDYSGRVLGNEQFF.

In its sample, this clone was seen once. The gene calls are TRBV19 and TRBJ1-2, with 8 bases matching TRBD1. The germline gives CDR1 LNHDA, CDR2 SQIVND (reference sequence). J lost 1 base, V lost 5 bases, and 6 bases had no gene match. The CDR3 is made up of 15 amino acids. Written as DNA, the CDR3 is TGTGCCAGTAGTTCACGACAGGGGAGTAACTATGGCTACACCTTC. Translated, it gives CASSSRQGSNYGYTF.